This T cell receptor beta chain was sequenced in a study of cytomegalovirus exposure and HLA in healthy donors. Study-level information: Samples from HLA-typed donors yielded about 85 million unique TCRs in an early data release. General observations from the study: Later on, a genetic analysis was performed. It linked a missense variant in DCLRE1C with V- and J-gene trimming of TCR beta.

PCR amplification relied on 60 Vbeta primers (plus 13 Jbeta primers). The repertoire was sequenced with immunoSEQ multiplex PCR; TCRdb's copy has only in-frame clones and lacks some. The sample consists of approximately 120,000 clones, around 78% of them appearing once. This CDR3 region has 15 residues. Germline V CDR1 and CDR2: MNHEY, SMNVEV (reference sequence). Trimming stripped 5 bases from V and 3 bases from J, with 17 bases between. As for this clone: The antigen remains unidentified.

This receptor was taken from a man aged 60 to 75 in good health and CMV-seropositive. The genes are TRBV27 and TRBJ2-7; TRBD2 might be the D (7 bases). The sample consisted of PBMCs. CDR3 region: CASSSGGGAGYEQYF. The CDR3 bases are TGTGCCAGCAGTAGTGGGGGGGGCGCGGGCTACGAGCAGTACTTC.